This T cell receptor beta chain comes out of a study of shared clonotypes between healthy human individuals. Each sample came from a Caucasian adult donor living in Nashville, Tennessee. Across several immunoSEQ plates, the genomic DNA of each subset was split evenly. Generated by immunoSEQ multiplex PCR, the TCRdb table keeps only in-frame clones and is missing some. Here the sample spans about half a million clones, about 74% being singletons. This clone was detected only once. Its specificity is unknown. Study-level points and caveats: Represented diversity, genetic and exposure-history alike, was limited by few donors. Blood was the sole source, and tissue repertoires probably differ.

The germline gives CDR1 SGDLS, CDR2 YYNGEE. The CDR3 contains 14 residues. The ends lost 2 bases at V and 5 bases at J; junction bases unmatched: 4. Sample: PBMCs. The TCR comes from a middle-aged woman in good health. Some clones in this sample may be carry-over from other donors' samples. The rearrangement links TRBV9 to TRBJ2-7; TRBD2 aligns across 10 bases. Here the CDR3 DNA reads TGTGCCAGCAGCGTCCTAGCGGGAGCTGACGAGCAGTACTTC. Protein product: CASSVLAGADEQYF.